The T cell receptor beta chain under discussion was sequenced for a study of technical replicates of blood from a handful of donors. The J segment lost 0 bases and the V segment lost 6 bases, leaving 21 bases of the junction unmatched. The germline gives CDR1 SQVTM, CDR2 ANQGSEA. The CDR3 is 20 residues long. Only in-frame clones appear in the TCRdb table, and some are missing; sequencing was by immunoSEQ multiplex PCR. In the table there are tens of thousands of clones, 75% to 95% of which are singletons. The sample was PBMCs. The chain employs TRBV29-1 and TRBJ1-4, with 8 bases lining up with TRBD1. This TCR derives from a human donor in good health. Some clones in this sample may be carry-over from other donors' samples. The CDR3 loop is CSVRCPRRQGSMPTNEKLFF. CDR3 bases: TGCAGCGTCAGATGTCCCCGACGACAGGGGAGTATGCCAACTAATGAAAAACTGTTTTTT.